The T cell receptor beta chain described here comes from a study of molecular identifiers for immune sequencing clone quantification. Findings of the study overall: Reports indicate spiked Jurkat TCR RNA from one cell could be found among roughly 950,000 naive cells.

Bulk TCR libraries were made with methods that had been previously described and with listed TCR primers. From the PCR reads, TCRdb called clonotypes with MiXCR, one entry per CDR3 protein. Of about 640,000 distinct CDR3 sequences in the sample, less than 20% are singletons; the top ten hold 0.85%. Naive CD8 T cells were sorted, and the gate applied was CD8+CD4-CCR7+CD45RA+. Details on this clonotype: Its antigen remains unidentified.

V was pared by 3 bases and J by 0 bases, with 10 bases between. The germline gives CDR1 SGDLS, CDR2 YYNGEE. The CDR3 loop spans 15 amino acids. The V and J genes are TRBV9 and TRBJ1-3; D may be TRBD1 (5 bases). The sequencing input was naive CD8+ T cells from blood, with Jurkat cell RNA spiked in. Described subset: FACS-sorted CD8+CD4-CCR7+CD45RA+ naive T cells. This clonotype was obtained from a human donor in good health. Some libraries in this study had Jurkat cell RNA spiked in. The CDR3 protein is CASSEGQGSGNTIYF. The CDR3 DNA reads as TGTGCCAGCAGCGAGGGGCAGGGCTCTGGAAACACCATATATTTT.